This TCR beta chain was captured in a study of T-cell memory formation after mild COVID-19. The CDR3 is 12 residues long. V was clipped by 6 bases and J by 13 bases, with 15 bases between them. From germline, CDR1 is MNHEY and CDR2 SVGAGI. TCRdb processed the 5' RACE reads anew with MiXCR; each CDR3 protein has one entry. The sample comprises 300,000 to 350,000 distinct CDR3 sequences, 19% of which are singletons, and more than 20% rests with the top ten. The rearrangement joins TRBV6-5 to TRBJ1-4; D is uncertain. The sample consisted of PBMCs or a T cell subset sorted from them (not recorded which). This receptor was identified in a man aged 18 to 29 who had mild COVID-19 (a few samples of this study predate the infection). Cell type and time point are not known. The DNA of the CDR3 is TGTGCCAGCAGAAACCTGAGGAGGAGACTGTTTTTT. Its translation: CASRNLRRRLFF.